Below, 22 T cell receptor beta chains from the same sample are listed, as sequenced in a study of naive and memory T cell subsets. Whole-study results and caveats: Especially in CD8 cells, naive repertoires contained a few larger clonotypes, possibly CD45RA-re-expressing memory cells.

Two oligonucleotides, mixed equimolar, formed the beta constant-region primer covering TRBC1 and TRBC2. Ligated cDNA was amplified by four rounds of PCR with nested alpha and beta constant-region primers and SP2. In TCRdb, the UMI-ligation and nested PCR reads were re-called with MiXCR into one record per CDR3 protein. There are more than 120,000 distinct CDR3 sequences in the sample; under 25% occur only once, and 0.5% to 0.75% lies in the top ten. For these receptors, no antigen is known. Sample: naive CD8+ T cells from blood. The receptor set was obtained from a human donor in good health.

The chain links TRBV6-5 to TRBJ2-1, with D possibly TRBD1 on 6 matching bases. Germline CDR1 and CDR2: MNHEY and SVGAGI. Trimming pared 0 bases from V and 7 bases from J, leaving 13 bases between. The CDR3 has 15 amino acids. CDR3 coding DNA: TGTGCCAGCAGTTACTCGAGCTTGGGGGCGAATGAGCAGTTCTTC. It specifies CASSYSSLGANEQFF.

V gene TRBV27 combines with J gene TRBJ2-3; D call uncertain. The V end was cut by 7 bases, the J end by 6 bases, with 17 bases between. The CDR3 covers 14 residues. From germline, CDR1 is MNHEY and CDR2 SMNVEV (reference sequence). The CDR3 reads CASNPLQKDDTQYF. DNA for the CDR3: TGTGCCAGCAATCCGTTACAGAAGGACGATACGCAGTATTTT.

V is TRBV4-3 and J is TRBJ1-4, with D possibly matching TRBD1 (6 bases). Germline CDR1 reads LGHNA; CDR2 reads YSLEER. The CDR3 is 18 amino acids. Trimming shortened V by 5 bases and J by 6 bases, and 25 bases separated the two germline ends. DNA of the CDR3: TGCGCCAGCAGCTTAAGCAGGACAGCCTTGAGGGCCTATGAAAAACTGTTTTTT. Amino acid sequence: CASSLSRTALRAYEKLFF.

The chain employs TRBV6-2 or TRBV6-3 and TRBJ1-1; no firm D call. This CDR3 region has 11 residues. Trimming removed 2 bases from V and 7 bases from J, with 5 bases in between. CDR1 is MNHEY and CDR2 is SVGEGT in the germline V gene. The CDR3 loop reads CASSYPDEAFF. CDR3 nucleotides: TGTGCCAGCAGTTACCCAGATGAAGCTTTCTTT.

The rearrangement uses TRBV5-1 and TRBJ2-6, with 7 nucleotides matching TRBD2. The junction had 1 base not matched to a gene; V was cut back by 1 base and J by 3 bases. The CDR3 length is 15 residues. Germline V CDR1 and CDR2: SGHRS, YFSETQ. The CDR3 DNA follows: TGCGCCAGCAGCTTGTGGGAGGGTGGGGCCAACGTCCTGACTTTC. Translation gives CASSLWEGGANVLTF.

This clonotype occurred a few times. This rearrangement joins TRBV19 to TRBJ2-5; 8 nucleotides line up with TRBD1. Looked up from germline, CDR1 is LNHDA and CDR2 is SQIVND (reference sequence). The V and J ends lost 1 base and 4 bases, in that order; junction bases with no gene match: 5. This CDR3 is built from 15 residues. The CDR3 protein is CASSIAGQGIETQYF. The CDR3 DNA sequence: TGTGCCAGTAGTATAGCCGGACAGGGTATAGAGACCCAGTACTTC.

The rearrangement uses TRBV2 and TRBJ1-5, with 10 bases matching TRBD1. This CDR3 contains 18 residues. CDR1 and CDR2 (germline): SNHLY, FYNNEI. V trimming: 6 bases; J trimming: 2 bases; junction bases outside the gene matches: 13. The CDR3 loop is CASSDRGLISFGNQPQHF. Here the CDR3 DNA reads TGTGCCAGCAGCGACAGGGGGCTTATTTCGTTTGGCAATCAGCCCCAGCATTTT.

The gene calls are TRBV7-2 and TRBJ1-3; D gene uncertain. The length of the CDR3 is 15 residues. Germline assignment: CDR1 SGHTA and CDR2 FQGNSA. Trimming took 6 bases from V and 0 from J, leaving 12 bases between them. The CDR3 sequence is CASSHTTVSGNTIYF. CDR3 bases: TGTGCCAGCAGTCATACCACGGTCTCTGGAAACACCATATATTTT.

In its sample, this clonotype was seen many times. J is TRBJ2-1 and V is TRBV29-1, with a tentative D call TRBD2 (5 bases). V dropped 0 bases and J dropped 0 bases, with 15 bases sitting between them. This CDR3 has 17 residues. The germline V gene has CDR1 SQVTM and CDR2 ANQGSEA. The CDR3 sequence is CSVEDRRYRNSYNEQFF. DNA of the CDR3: TGCAGCGTTGAAGATCGGAGGTACAGAAACTCCTACAATGAGCAGTTCTTC.

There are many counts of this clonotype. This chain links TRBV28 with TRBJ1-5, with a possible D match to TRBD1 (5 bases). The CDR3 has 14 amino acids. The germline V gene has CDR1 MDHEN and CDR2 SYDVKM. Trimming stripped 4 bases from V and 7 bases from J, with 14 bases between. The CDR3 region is CASSWQGIGQPQHF. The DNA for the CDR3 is TGTGCCAGCAGTTGGCAGGGAATTGGACAGCCCCAGCATTTT.

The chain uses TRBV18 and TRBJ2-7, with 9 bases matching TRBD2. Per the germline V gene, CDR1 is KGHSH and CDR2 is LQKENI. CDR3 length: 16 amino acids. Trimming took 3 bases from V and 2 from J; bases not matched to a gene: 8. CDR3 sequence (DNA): TGTGCCAGCTCACCCACCGGACTAGCGATGCCCTACGAGCAGTACTTC. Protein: CASSPTGLAMPYEQYF.

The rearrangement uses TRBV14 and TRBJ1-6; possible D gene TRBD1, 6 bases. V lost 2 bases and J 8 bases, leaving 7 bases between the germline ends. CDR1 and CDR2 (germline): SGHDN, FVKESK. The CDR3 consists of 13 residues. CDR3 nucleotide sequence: TGTGCCAGCAGCCAAACAGGGTATTCACCCCTCCACTTT. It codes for CASSQTGYSPLHF. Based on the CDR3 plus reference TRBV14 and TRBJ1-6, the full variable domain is EAGVTQFPSHSVIEKGQTVTLRCDPISGHDNLYWYRRVMGKEIKFLLHFVKESKQDESGMPNNRFLAERTGGTYSTLKVQPAELEDSGVYFCASSQTGYSPLHFGNGTRLTVT.

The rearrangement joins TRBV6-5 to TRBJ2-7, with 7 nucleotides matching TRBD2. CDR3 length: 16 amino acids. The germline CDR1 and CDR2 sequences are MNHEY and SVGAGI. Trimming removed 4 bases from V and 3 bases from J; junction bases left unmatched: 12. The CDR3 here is CASSSHWASGSYEQYF. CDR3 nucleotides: TGTGCCAGCAGTTCCCACTGGGCTAGCGGAAGCTACGAGCAGTACTTC.

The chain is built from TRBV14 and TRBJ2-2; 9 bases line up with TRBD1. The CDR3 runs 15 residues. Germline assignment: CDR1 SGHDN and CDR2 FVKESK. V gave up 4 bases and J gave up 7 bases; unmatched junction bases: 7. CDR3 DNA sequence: TGTGCCAGCAGCCCACGGACAGGGGTGGGCGGGGAGCTGTTTTTT. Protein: CASSPRTGVGGELFF.

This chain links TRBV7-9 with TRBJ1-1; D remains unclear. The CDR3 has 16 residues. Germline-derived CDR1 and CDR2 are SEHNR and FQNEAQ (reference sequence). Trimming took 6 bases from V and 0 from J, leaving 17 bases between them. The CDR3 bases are TGTGCCAGCAGTAAGAGGGATGGAACTATGAACACTGAAGCTTTCTTT. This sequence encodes CASSKRDGTMNTEAFF.

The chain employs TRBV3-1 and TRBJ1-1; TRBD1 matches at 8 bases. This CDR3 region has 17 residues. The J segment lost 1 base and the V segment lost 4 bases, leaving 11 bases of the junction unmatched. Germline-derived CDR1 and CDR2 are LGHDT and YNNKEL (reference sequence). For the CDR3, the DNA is TGTGCCAGCAGCCCAGGCCCCGGACAGGGATCGAACACTGAAGCTTTCTTT. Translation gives CASSPGPGQGSNTEAFF.

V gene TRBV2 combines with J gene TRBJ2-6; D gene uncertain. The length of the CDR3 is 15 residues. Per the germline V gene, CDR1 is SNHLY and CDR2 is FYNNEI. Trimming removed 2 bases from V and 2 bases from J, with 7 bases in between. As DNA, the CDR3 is TGTGCCAGCAGTGAACAGCAGCCTGGGGCCAACGTCCTGACTTTC. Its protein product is CASSEQQPGANVLTF.

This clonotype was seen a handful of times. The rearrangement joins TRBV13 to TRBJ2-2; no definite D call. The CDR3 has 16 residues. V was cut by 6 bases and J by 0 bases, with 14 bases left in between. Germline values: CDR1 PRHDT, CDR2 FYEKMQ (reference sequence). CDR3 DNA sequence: TGTGCCAGCAGTACAGTTACTAACGCGAACACCGGGGAGCTGTTTTTT. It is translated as CASSTVTNANTGELFF. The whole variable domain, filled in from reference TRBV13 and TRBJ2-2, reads AAGVIQSPRHLIKEKRETATLKCYPIPRHDTVYWYQQGPGQDPQFLISFYEKMQSDKGSIPDRFSAQQFSDYHSELNMSSLELGDSALYFCASSTVTNANTGELFFGEGSRLTVL.

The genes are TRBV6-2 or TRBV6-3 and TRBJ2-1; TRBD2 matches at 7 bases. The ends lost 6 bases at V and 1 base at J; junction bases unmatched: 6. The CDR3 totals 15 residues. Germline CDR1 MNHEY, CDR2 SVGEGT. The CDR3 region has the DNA TGTGCCAGCAGGACAAGCGGGGATTCCTACAATGAGCAGTTCTTC. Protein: CASRTSGDSYNEQFF.

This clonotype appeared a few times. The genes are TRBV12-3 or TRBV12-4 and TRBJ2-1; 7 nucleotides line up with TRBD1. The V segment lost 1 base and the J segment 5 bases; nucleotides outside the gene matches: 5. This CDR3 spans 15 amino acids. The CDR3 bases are TGTGCCAGCAGTTTAGTCGAGGGGGCGCACAATGAGCAGTTCTTC. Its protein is CASSLVEGAHNEQFF.

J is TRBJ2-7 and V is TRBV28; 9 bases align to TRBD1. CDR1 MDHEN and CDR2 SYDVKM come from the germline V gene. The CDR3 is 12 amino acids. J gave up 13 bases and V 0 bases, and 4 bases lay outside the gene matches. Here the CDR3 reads CASSLWRTGVYF. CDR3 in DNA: TGTGCCAGCAGTTTATGGCGGACAGGGGTCTACTTC.

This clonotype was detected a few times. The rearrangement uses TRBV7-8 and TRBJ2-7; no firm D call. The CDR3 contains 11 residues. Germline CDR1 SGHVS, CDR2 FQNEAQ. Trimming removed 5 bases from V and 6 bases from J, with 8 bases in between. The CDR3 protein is CASSPRSEQYF. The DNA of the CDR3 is TGTGCCAGCAGCCCAAGGTCCGAGCAGTACTTC.